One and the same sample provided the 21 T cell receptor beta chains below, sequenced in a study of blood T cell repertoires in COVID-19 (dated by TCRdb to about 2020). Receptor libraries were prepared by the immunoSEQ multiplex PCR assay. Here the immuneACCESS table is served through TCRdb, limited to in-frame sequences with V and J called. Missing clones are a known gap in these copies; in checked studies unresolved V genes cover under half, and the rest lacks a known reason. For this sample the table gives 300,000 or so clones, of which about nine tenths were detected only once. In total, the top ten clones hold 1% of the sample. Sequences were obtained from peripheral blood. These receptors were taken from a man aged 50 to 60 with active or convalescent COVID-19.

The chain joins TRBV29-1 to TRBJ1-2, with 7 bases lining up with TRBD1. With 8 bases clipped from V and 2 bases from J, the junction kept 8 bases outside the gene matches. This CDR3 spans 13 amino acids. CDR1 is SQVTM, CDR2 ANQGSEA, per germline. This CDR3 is CSFPDRSNYGYTF. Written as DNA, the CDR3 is TGCAGCTTTCCGGACAGGTCAAACTATGGCTACACCTTC.

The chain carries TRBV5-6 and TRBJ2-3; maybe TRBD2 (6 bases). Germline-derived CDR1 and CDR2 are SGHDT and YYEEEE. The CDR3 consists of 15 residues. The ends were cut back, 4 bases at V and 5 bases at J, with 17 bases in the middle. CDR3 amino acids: CASSPVGGEGDTQYF. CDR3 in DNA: TGTGCCAGCAGCCCTGTGGGGGGAGAGGGAGATACGCAGTATTTT. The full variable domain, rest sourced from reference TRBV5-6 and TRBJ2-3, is DAGVTQSPTHLIKTRGQQVTLRCSPKSGHDTVSWYQQALGQGPQFIFQYYEEEERQRGNFPDRFSGHQFPNYSSELNVNALLLGDSALYLCASSPVGGEGDTQYFGPGTRLTVL.

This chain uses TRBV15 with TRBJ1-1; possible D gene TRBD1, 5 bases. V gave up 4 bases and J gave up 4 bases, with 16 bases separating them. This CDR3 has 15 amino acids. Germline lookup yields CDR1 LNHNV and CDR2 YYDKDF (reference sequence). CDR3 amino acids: CATSKRRGWSTEAFF. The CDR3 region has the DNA TGTGCCACCAGCAAAAGGAGGGGTTGGAGCACTGAAGCTTTCTTT. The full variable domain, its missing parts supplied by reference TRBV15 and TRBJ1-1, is DAMVIQNPRYQVTQFGKPVTLSCSQTLNHNVMYWYQQKSSQAPKLLFHYYDKDFNNEADTPDNFQSRRPNTSFCFLDIRSPGLGDTAMYLCATSKRRGWSTEAFFGQGTRLTVV.

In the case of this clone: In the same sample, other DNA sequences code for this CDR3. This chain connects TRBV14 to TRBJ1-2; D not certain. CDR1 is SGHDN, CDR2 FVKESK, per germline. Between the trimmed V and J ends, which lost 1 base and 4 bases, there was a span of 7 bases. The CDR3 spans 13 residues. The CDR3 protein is CASSQVYSYGYTF. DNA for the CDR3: TGTGCCAGCAGCCAAGTGTACAGCTATGGCTACACCTTC.

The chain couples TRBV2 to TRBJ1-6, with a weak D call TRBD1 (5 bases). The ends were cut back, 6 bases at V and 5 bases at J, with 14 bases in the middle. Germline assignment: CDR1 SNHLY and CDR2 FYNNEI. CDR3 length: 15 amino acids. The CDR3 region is CASRWGGTDNSPLHF. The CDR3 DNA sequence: TGTGCCAGCAGGTGGGGGGGAACGGATAATTCACCCCTCCACTTT.

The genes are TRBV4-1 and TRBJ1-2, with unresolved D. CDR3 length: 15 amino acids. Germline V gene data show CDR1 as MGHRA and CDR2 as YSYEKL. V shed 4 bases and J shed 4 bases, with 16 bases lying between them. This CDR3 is CASSPDLLQSYGYTF. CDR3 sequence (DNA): TGCGCCAGCAGCCCAGATTTACTCCAAAGCTATGGCTACACCTTC.

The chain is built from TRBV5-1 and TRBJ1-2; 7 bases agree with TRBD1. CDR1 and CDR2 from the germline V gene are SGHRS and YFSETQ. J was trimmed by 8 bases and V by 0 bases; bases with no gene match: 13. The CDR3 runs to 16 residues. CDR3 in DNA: TGCGCCAGCAGCTTGGCATCGACAGGGTCTCGTCCGGGCTACACCTTC. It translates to CASSLASTGSRPGYTF. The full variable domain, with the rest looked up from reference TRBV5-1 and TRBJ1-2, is KAGVTQTPRYLIKTRGQQVTLSCSPISGHRSVSWYQQTPGQGLQFLFEYFSETQRNKGNFPGRFSGRQFSNSRSEMNVSTLELGDSALYLCASSLASTGSRPGYTFGSGTRLTVV.

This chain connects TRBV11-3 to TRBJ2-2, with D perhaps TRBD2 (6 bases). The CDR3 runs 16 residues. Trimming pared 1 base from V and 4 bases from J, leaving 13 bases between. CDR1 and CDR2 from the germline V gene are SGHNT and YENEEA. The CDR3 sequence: CASSLGSSEVTGELFF. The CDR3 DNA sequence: TGTGCCAGCAGCTTAGGGTCTAGCGAAGTCACCGGGGAGCTGTTTTTT.

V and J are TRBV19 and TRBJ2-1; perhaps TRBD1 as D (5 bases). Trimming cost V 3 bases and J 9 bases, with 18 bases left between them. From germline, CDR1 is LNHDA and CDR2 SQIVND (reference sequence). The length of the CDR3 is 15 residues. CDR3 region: CASSMSVLGTGEQFF. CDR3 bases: TGTGCCAGTAGTATGTCGGTCTTGGGCACAGGTGAGCAGTTCTTC. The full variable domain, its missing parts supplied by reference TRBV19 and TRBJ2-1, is DGGITQSPKYLFRKEGQNVTLSCEQNLNHDAMYWYRQDPGQGLRLIYYSQIVNDFQKGDIAEGYSVSREKKESFPLTVTSAQKNPTAFYLCASSMSVLGTGEQFFGPGTRLTVL.

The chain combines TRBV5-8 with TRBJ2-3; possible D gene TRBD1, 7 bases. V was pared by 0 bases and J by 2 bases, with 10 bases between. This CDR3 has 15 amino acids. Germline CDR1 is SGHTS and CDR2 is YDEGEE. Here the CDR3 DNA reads TGTGCCAGCAGCTTGGGCGGGACAGCCACAGATACGCAGTATTTT. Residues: CASSLGGTATDTQYF.

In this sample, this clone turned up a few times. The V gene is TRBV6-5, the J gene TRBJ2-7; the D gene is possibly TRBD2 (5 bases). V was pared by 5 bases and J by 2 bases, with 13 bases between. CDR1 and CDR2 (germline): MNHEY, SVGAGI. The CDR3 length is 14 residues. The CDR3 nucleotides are TGTGCCAGCAGTCGCTCCGAGGGCCCCTACGAGCAGTACTTC. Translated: CASSRSEGPYEQYF.

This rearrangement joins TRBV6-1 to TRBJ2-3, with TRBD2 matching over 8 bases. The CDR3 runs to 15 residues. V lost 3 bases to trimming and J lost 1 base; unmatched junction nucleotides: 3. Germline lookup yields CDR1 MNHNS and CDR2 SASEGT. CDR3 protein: CASSDRGGGTDTQYF. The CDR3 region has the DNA TGTGCCAGCAGTGACCGGGGGGGAGGCACAGATACGCAGTATTTT.

CDR3 bases: TGTGCCAGCTCACCACCGAATACAGGCGTCAATGAAAAACTGTTTTTT. Residues: CASSPPNTGVNEKLFF. This chain connects TRBV18 to TRBJ1-4, with TRBD1 as a possible D gene (5 bases). CDR1 and CDR2 (germline): KGHSH, LQKENI. V was pared by 0 bases and J by 5 bases, with 13 bases between. This CDR3 contains 16 residues.

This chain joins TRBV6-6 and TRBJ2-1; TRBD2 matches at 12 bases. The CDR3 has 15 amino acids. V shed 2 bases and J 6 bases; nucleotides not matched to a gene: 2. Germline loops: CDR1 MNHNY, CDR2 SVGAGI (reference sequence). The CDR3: CASSYLAGGLNEQFF. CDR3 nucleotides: TGTGCCAGCAGTTACCTAGCGGGGGGGCTCAATGAGCAGTTCTTC.

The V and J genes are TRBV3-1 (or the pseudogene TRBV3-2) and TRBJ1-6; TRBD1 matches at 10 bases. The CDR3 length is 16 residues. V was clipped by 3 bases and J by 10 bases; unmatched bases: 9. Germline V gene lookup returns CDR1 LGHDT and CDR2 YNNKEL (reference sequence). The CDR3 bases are TGTGCCAGCAGCCATGTGCCCGGGACAGGGGAATCACCCCTCCACTTT. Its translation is CASSHVPGTGESPLHF.

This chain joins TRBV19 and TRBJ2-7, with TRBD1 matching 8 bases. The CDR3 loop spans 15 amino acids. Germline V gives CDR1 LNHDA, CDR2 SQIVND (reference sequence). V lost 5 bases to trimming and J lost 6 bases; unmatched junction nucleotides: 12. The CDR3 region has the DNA TGTGCCAGTAGTCCGCGGACAGGGCAGGTAGGCGAGCAGTACTTC. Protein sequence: CASSPRTGQVGEQYF.

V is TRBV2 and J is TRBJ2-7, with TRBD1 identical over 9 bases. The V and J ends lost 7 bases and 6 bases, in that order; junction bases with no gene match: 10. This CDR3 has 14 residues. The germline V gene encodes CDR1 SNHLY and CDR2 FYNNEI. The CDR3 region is CASKEWTGEPEQYF. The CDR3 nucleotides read TGTGCCAGCAAGGAATGGACAGGGGAGCCCGAGCAGTACTTC.

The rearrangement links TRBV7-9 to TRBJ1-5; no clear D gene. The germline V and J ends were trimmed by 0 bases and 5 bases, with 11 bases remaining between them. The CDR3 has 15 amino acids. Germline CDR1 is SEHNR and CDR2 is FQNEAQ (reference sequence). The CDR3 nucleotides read TGTGCCAGCAGCTTAGCGATAGGAGCCGATCAGCCCCAGCATTTT. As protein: CASSLAIGADQPQHF.

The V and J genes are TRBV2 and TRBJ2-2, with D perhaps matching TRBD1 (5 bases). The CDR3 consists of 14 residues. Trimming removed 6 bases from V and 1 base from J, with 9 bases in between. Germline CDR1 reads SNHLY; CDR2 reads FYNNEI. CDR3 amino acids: CASRAGQNTGELFF. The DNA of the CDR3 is TGTGCCAGCAGGGCCGGACAGAACACCGGGGAGCTGTTTTTT.

For the CDR3, the DNA is TGTGCCAGCAGCCAACAGGGATCTGGAGAAAAACTGTTTTTT. Translated, it gives CASSQQGSGEKLFF. The chain carries TRBV3-1 (or the pseudogene TRBV3-2) and TRBJ1-4; D possibly corresponds to TRBD1 (5 bases). CDR3 size: 14 residues. Per germline, CDR1 LGHDT and CDR2 YNNKEL (reference sequence). The V and J ends lost 2 bases and 8 bases respectively, with 12 bases between them.

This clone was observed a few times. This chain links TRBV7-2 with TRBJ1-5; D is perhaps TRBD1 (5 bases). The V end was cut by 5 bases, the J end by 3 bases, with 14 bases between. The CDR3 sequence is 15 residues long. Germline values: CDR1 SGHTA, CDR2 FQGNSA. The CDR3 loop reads CASSLLGQNNQPQHF. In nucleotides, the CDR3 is TGTGCCAGCAGCCTTCTCGGACAAAACAATCAGCCCCAGCATTTT.